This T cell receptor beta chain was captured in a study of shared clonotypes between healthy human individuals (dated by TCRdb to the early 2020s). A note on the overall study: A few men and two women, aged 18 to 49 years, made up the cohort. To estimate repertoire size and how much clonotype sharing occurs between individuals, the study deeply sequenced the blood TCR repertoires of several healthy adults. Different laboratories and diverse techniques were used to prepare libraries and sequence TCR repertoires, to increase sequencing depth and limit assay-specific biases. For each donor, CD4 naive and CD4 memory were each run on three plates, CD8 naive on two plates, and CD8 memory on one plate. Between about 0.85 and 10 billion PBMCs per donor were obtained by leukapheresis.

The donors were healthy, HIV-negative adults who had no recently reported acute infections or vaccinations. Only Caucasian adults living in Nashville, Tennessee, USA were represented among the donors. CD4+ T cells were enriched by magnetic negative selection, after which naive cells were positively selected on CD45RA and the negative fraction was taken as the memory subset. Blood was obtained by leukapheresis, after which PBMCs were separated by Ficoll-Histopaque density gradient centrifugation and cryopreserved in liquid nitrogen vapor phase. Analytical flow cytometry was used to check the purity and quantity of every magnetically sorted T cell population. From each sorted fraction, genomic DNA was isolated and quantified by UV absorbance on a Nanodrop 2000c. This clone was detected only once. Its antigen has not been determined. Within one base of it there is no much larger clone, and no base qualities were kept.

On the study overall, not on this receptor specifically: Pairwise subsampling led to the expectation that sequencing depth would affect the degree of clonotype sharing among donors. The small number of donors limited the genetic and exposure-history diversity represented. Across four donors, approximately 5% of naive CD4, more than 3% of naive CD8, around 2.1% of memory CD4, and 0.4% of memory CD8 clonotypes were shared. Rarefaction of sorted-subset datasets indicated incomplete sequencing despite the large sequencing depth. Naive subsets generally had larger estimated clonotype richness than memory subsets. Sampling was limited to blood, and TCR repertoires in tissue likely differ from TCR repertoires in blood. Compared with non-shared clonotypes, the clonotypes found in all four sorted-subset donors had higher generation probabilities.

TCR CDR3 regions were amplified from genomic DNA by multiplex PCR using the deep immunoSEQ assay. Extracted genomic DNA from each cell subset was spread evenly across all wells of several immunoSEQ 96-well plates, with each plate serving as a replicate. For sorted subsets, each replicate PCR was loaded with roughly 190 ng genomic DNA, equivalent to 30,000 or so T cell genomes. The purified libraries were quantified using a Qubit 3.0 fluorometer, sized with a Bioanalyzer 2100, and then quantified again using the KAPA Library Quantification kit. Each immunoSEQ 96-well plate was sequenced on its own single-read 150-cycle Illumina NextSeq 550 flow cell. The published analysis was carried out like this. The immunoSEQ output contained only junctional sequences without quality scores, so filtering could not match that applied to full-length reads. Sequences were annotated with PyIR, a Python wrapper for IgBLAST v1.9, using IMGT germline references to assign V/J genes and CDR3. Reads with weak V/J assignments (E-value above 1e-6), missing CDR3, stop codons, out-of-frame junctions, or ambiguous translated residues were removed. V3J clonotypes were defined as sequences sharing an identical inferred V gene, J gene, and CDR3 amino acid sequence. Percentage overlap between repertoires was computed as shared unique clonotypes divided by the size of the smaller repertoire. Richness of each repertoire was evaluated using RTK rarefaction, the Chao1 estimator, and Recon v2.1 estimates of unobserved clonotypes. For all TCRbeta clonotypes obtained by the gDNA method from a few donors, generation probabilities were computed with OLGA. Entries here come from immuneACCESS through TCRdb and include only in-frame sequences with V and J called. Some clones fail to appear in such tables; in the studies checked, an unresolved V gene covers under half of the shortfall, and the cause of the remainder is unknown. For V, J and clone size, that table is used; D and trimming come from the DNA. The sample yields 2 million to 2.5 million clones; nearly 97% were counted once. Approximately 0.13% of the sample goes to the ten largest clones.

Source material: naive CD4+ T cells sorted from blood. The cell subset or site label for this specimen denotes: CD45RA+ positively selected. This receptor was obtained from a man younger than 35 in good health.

The CDR3 region reads CARSFALLHYEQYF. In nucleotide form, the sequence is TGTGCCAGAAGCTTTGCGCTATTGCACTACGAGCAGTACTTC. The rearrangement combines TRBV5-3 with TRBJ2-7; no D segment can be confidently identified. TRBV5-3 is given ORF status, its function remaining uncertain. The CDR3 covers 14 residues, taking in both the cysteine and the phenylalanine. Only the CDR3 DNA stays, 42 bases, in frame from base 1. V and J lose 2 bases and 3 bases, and a span of 12 bases separates them.